This record concerns one TCR beta chain sequence. The data derive from a study of blood T cells in healthy people across ages. Sample-barcoded 5' priming and a J-beta primer mix drove a second PCR of roughly 7 to 11 cycles. TCRdb itself ran the 5' RACE reads through MiXCR, one entry per CDR3 protein. Of 700,000 or so distinct CDR3 sequences in the sample, 40% to 50% are singletons; the top ten hold roughly 30%. Germline lookup yields CDR1 SGHDN and CDR2 FVKESK. V shed 3 bases, J shed 10 bases, and the junction held 6 bases outside the gene matches. The CDR3 length is 13 residues. The sequence was obtained from a man older than 75 in good health. The V and J genes are TRBV14 and TRBJ2-1; the match to TRBD2 covers 7 bases. The sequenced sample consisted of blood. The CDR3 is CASSQGRGGEQFF. The CDR3 DNA reads TGTGCCAGCAGCCAGGGGAGGGGTGGAGAGCAGTTCTTC.